The clone carrying this TCR beta chain was detected many times. In the study's own analysis: Estimation of nucleated cell counts was performed using reference gene primer amplification. The protocol was immunoSEQ multiplex PCR, while the TCRdb copy is restricted to in-frame clones and leaves out a portion. Clonal size and the V and J genes are those of that table, whereas D and trimming came from the DNA. This table holds about 180,000 clones, more than 70% found once. The data stem from a study of blood T cell repertoires in COVID-19. Across about two dozen US areas, participants ranged in age from about 18 to 90 years. The study assigned cohorts using participant-reported clinical history. Symptom resolution, clearance, or two negative PCRs marked the recovered donors of Cohort 3. The TCR originated in a woman aged 25 to 39 who had recovered from COVID-19. What was sequenced was PBMCs or T cells enriched from blood (not recorded which).

CDR3 sequence reads: CASSDGQGSGELFF. The CDR3 bases are TGTGCCAGCAGTGACGGACAGGGCAGCGGGGAGCTGTTTTTT. J is TRBJ2-2 and V is TRBV6-1; 8 bases map to TRBD1. The V and J ends lost 3 bases and 7 bases, in that order; junction bases with no gene match: 4. The CDR3 contains 14 residues. Germline CDR1 and CDR2: MNHNS and SASEGT.